Below, 25 T cell receptor beta chains from the same sample are listed, as sequenced in a study of OX40 agonist ivuxolimab in advanced cancers. TCRdb keeps only in-frame clones here, not all; method: immunoSEQ multiplex PCR. The sample records approximately 62,000 clones, about 91% being singletons. Sequencing used CD4+ or CD8+ T cells sorted from blood, obtained in a trial of the OX40 agonist ivuxolimab. The receptors were sampled from an adult with an advanced solid tumor such as melanoma, head and neck, liver or kidney cancer.

This clone appeared a single time. This chain uses TRBV7-9 with TRBJ1-1, with D perhaps matching TRBD1 (6 bases). Germline-derived CDR1 and CDR2 are SEHNR and FQNEAQ (reference sequence). The V gene lost 4 bases and the J gene lost 1 base, with 13 bases spanning the gap. The CDR3 extends over 15 amino acids. In DNA, the CDR3 is TGTGCCAGCAGCTACCCGGGACATCCGAACACTGAAGCTTTCTTT. Protein sequence: CASSYPGHPNTEAFF.

The gene calls are TRBV6-1 and TRBJ1-2; 10 positions agree with TRBD1. V dropped 7 bases and J dropped 3; count of bases not matched to a gene: 5. Germline CDR1 is MNHNS and CDR2 is SASEGT. The CDR3 totals 14 residues. The CDR3 coding sequence is TGTGCCAGCACAATCGGGACAGGGGACTATGGCTACACCTTC. This gives the protein CASTIGTGDYGYTF.

The rearrangement joins TRBV6-5 to TRBJ2-2, with D unresolved. This CDR3 is 13 amino acids long. The germline V gene has CDR1 MNHEY and CDR2 SVGAGI. The V and J ends lost 6 bases and 2 bases respectively, with 7 bases between them. CDR3: CASSRINTGELFF. CDR3 bases: TGTGCCAGCAGCAGGATAAACACCGGGGAGCTGTTTTTT.

This clone came up once. The chain has TRBV14 and TRBJ2-7, with no clear D. CDR1 is SGHDN and CDR2 is FVKESK in the germline V gene. V gave up 8 bases and J gave up 5 bases, with 13 bases separating them. The CDR3 spans 12 residues. CDR3 loop: CASGKAFDEQYF. CDR3 DNA sequence: TGTGCCAGCGGCAAAGCGTTCGACGAGCAGTACTTC.

This clone was found once. The rearrangement joins TRBV4-1 to TRBJ2-1, with a possible D match to TRBD2 (5 bases). Trimming cost V 1 base and J 4 bases, with 14 bases left between them. Germline-derived CDR1 and CDR2 are MGHRA and YSYEKL. This CDR3 region has 16 residues. CDR3 in amino acids: CASSQVSGGLYNEQFF. The CDR3 DNA reads as TGCGCCAGCAGCCAAGTTTCTGGCGGGTTATACAATGAGCAGTTCTTC.

The chain couples TRBV7-9 to TRBJ2-3, with D possibly matching TRBD2 (6 bases). CDR3 length: 16 amino acids. With 10 bases removed from V and 2 bases from J, the gap between germline ends came to 22 bases. CDR1 is SEHNR and CDR2 is FQNEAQ in the germline V gene (reference sequence). CDR3 loop: CAISGELKGTTDTQYF. DNA of the CDR3: TGTGCCATCTCGGGGGAGCTAAAGGGGACCACAGATACGCAGTATTTT.

V and J are TRBV13 and TRBJ2-1; D could derive from TRBD1 or TRBD2 (5 bases each). This CDR3 comprises 16 residues. V shed 4 bases and J shed 3 bases, with 16 bases lying between them. CDR1 and CDR2 (germline): PRHDT, FYEKMQ (reference sequence). For the CDR3, the DNA is TGTGCCAGCAGCTCGTTCCGGGACGCCGGCTACAATGAGCAGTTCTTC. Its translation: CASSSFRDAGYNEQFF.

V and J are TRBV6-5 and TRBJ2-1; possibly TRBD2 for D (5 bases). Germline V gives CDR1 MNHEY, CDR2 SVGAGI. The CDR3 is 16 residues long. V lost 0 bases and J 7 bases, leaving 16 bases between the germline ends. CDR3 coding DNA: TGTGCCAGCAGTTACTCGCCTAGCCCTAGGCGGAATGAGCAGTTCTTC. It yields the protein CASSYSPSPRRNEQFF.

The genes are TRBV7-9 and TRBJ1-4; 9 positions match TRBD1. CDR3 length equals 18 residues. Looked up from germline, CDR1 is SEHNR and CDR2 is FQNEAQ (reference sequence). Trimming removed 5 bases from V and 7 bases from J; junction bases left unmatched: 17. The CDR3 reads CASSDPPGQGVVREKLFF. CDR3 bases: TGTGCCAGCAGCGATCCCCCGGGACAGGGCGTAGTACGTGAAAAACTGTTTTTT.

The chain carries TRBV7-2 and TRBJ2-2; D remains unclear. The V end was cut by 3 bases, the J end by 2 bases, with 16 bases between. The CDR3 length is 17 residues. Germline assignment: CDR1 SGHTA and CDR2 FQGNSA. CDR3 residues: CASSLPHSAPNTGELFF. CDR3 bases: TGTGCCAGCAGCTTGCCCCACAGTGCGCCCAACACCGGGGAGCTGTTTTTT.

This clone was detected once. CDR3 amino acids: CASGLGYEQYF. The DNA for the CDR3 is TGTGCTAGTGGTTTGGGGTACGAGCAGTACTTC. V usage is TRBV12-5 and J usage is TRBJ2-7, with no clear D. Germline CDR1 is LGHNT and CDR2 is FRNRAP. V dropped 1 base and J dropped 4 bases, with 2 bases sitting between them. The CDR3 is 11 residues long. Variable domain in full (rest from reference TRBV12-5 and TRBJ2-7): DARVTQTPRHKVTEMGQEVTMRCQPILGHNTVFWYRQTMMQGLELLAYFRNRAPLDDSGMPKDRFSAEMPDATLATLKIQPSEPRDSAVYFCASGLGYEQYFGPGTRLTVT.

This sequence joins TRBV6-5 and TRBJ2-7; 11 nucleotides line up with TRBD1. Germline loops: CDR1 MNHEY, CDR2 SVGAGI. V lost 6 bases, J lost 4 bases, and 5 bases stayed unmatched. This CDR3 has 14 amino acids. CDR3 in DNA: TGTGCCAGCAGCGGGACAGGGGGAGAATACGAGCAGTACTTC. This encodes CASSGTGGEYEQYF.

The rearrangement links TRBV6-5 to TRBJ2-3; 7 bases agree with TRBD1. There are 14 residues in the CDR3. Trimming took 6 bases from V and 6 from J; bases not matched to a gene: 9. Germline CDR1 is MNHEY and CDR2 is SVGAGI. CDR3 region: CASSFDRAGDTQYF. The DNA for the CDR3 is TGTGCCAGCAGCTTCGACAGGGCAGGGGATACGCAGTATTTT.

This clone showed up just once. This sequence joins TRBV6-5 and TRBJ1-2; D ambiguous. This CDR3 is built from 13 residues. V lost 1 base, J lost 6 bases, and 9 bases lay in between. CDR1 MNHEY and CDR2 SVGAGI come from the germline V gene. The CDR3 region has the DNA TGTGCCAGCAGTTACTTCCCATTCGATGGCTACACCTTC. This translates into CASSYFPFDGYTF.

The chain couples TRBV5-1 to TRBJ2-2, with 13 bases identical to TRBD2. Germline V gene data show CDR1 as SGHRS and CDR2 as YFSETQ. The CDR3 is 17 amino acids. V was pared by 4 bases and J by 2 bases, with 5 bases of the junction left unmatched. Written as DNA, the CDR3 is TGCGCCAGCAGCCATGGGACTAGCGGGGCAAACACCGGGGAGCTGTTTTTT. This sequence encodes CASSHGTSGANTGELFF. The full variable domain, completed using reference TRBV5-1 and TRBJ2-2, is KAGVTQTPRYLIKTRGQQVTLSCSPISGHRSVSWYQQTPGQGLQFLFEYFSETQRNKGNFPGRFSGRQFSNSRSEMNVSTLELGDSALYLCASSHGTSGANTGELFFGEGSRLTVL.

This chain connects TRBV7-9 to TRBJ2-2; TRBD1 matches at 9 bases. The CDR3 contains 19 residues. Germline CDR1 is SEHNR and CDR2 is FQNEAQ (reference sequence). The V and J ends lost 5 bases and 2 bases, in that order; junction bases with no gene match: 15. The CDR3 spells CASSHTTTGTGYNTGELFF. DNA of the CDR3: TGTGCCAGCAGCCATACCACGACCGGGACAGGGTACAACACCGGGGAGCTGTTTTTT.

In this sample, this clone is medium-sized. The chain links TRBV7-9 to TRBJ2-7, with 9 bases identical to TRBD1. Germline V lookup: CDR1 SEHNR, CDR2 FQNEAQ (reference sequence). This CDR3 is 15 amino acids long. V lost 4 bases and J lost 5; bases outside the gene matches: 9. In DNA form, the CDR3 reads TGTGCCAGCAGCTCCTACGGGACAGGGCACAACGAGCAGTACTTC. Its translation: CASSSYGTGHNEQYF.

This chain uses TRBV4-1 with TRBJ1-2, with D perhaps TRBD1 (6 bases). V was clipped by 2 bases and J by 4 bases, with 14 bases between them. The CDR3 has 15 amino acids. Germline V gene data show CDR1 as MGHRA and CDR2 as YSYEKL. CDR3 sequence (DNA): TGCGCCAGCAGCCAACCATACAGGGACCCCTATGGCTACACCTTC. Translated: CASSQPYRDPYGYTF.

The rearrangement links TRBV2 to TRBJ1-1; D gene ambiguous. The CDR3 is 13 residues long. Looked up from germline, CDR1 is SNHLY and CDR2 is FYNNEI. The V end was cut by 5 bases, the J end by 1 base, with 8 bases between. The CDR3 loop reads CASSNPENTEAFF. CDR3 DNA: TGTGCCAGCAGTAACCCAGAGAACACTGAAGCTTTCTTT.

The chain combines TRBV19 with TRBJ2-1; unclear D gene. Trimming stripped 6 bases from V and 1 base from J, with 13 bases between. The CDR3 has 15 residues. From germline, CDR1 is LNHDA and CDR2 SQIVND (reference sequence). CDR3 amino acids: CASSSPGGSYNEQFF. The CDR3 DNA reads as TGTGCCAGTAGCTCTCCCGGTGGGTCCTACAATGAGCAGTTCTTC.

This clone was detected once. V and J are TRBV19 and TRBJ2-2; D may match TRBD1 or TRBD2 (5 bases each). Trimming left V 5 bases short and J 3 bases short, with 16 bases between. This CDR3 has 16 residues. Germline V lookup: CDR1 LNHDA, CDR2 SQIVND (reference sequence). The CDR3 bases are TGTGCCAGTAGTCCCTGGTTCGGGGACGACACCGGGGAGCTGTTTTTT. Protein product: CASSPWFGDDTGELFF. The full variable domain, completed using reference TRBV19 and TRBJ2-2, is DGGITQSPKYLFRKEGQNVTLSCEQNLNHDAMYWYRQDPGQGLRLIYYSQIVNDFQKGDIAEGYSVSREKKESFPLTVTSAQKNPTAFYLCASSPWFGDDTGELFFGEGSRLTVL.

A single count supports this clone. J is TRBJ1-1 and V is TRBV6-5, with 7 bases aligning to TRBD1. Unmatched junction bases numbered 4, after V lost 6 bases and J lost 3 bases. Germline V gives CDR1 MNHEY, CDR2 SVGAGI. CDR3 size: 13 residues. The CDR3 is CASRRQGHTEAFF. CDR3 coding DNA: TGTGCCAGCAGGCGACAGGGTCACACTGAAGCTTTCTTT.

V usage is TRBV11-2 and J usage is TRBJ2-7, with 9 positions matching TRBD2. V lost 2 bases to trimming and J lost 3 bases; unmatched junction nucleotides: 8. The CDR3 runs 16 residues. Per the germline V gene, CDR1 is SGHAT and CDR2 is FQNNGV. CDR3 in DNA: TGTGCCAGCAGCTTACCCAGCGGGGGGACTATCTACGAGCAGTACTTC. It specifies CASSLPSGGTIYEQYF.

V is TRBV6-5 and J is TRBJ1-2; 11 bases match TRBD1. Germline V gives CDR1 MNHEY, CDR2 SVGAGI. There are 15 residues in the CDR3. Unmatched junction bases numbered 1, after V lost 2 bases and J lost 2 bases. CDR3 residues: CASSYGTGGNYGYTF. DNA for the CDR3: TGTGCCAGCAGTTACGGGACAGGGGGAAACTATGGCTACACCTTC.

This clone was observed a single time. The V and J genes are TRBV4-2 and TRBJ2-7; the D gene could be TRBD1 or TRBD2 (6 bases each). Trimming removed 2 bases at V and 0 bases at J, with 23 bases between. The CDR3 runs to 19 residues. Looked up from germline, CDR1 is LGHNA and CDR2 is YNFKEQ. CDR3 loop: CASSQSQGSRTKGSYEQYF. CDR3 nucleotide sequence: TGTGCCAGCAGCCAATCCCAGGGGAGTCGGACTAAAGGCTCCTACGAGCAGTACTTC.